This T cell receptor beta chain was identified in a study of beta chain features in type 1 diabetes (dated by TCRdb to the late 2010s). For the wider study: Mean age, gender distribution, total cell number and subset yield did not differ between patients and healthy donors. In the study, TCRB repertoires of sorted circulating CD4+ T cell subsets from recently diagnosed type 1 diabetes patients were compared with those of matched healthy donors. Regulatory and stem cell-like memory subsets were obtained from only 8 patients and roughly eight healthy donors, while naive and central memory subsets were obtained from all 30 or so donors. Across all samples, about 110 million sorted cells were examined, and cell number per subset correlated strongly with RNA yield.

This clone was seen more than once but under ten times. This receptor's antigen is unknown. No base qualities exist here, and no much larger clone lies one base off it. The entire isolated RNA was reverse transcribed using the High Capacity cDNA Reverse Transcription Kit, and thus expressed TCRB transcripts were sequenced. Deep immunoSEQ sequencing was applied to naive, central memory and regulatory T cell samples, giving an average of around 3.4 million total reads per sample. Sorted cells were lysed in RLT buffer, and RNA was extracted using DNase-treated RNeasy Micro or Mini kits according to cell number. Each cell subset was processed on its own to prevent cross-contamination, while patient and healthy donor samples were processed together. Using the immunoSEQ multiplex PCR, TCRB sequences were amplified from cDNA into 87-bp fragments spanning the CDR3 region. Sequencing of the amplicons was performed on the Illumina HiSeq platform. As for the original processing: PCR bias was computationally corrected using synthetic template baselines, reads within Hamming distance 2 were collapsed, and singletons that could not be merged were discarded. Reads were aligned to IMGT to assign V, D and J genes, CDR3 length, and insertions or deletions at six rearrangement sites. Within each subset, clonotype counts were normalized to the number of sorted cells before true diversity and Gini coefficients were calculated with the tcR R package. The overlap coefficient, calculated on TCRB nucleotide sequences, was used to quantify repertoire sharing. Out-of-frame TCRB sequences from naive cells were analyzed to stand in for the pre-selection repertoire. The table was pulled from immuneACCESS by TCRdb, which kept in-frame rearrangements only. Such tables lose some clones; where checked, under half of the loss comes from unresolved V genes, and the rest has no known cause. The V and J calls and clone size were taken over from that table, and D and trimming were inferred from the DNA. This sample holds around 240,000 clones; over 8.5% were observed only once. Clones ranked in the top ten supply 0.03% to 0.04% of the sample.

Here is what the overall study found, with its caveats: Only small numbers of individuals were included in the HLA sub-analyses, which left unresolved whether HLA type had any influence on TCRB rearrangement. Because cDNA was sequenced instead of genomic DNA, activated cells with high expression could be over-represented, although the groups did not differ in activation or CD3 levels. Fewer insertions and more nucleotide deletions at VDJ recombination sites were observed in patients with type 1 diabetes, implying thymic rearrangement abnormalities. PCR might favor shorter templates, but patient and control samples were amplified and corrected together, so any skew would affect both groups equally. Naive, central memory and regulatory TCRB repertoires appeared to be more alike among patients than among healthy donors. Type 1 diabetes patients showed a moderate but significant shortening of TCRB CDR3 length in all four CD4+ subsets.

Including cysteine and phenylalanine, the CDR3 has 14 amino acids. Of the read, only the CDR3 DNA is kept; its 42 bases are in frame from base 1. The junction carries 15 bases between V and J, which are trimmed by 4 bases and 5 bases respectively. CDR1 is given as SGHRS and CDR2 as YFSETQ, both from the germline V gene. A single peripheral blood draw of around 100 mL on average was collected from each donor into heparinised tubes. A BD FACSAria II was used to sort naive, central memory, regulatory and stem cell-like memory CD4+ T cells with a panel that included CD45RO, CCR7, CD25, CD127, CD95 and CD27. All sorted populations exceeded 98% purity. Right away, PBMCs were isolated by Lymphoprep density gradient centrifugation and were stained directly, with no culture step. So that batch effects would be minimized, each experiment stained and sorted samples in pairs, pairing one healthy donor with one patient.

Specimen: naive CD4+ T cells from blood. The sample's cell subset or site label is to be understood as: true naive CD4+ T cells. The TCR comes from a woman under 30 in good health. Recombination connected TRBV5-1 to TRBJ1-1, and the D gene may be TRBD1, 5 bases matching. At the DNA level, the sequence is TGCGCCAGCAGCCCGGGACTACTTGGGACTGAAGCTTTCTTT. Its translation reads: CASSPGLLGTEAFF.